Below are 9 T cell receptor beta chains sequenced from a single sample in a study of cytotoxic CD8 clonotypes in ibrutinib-treated CLL. The repertoire was sequenced with immunoSEQ multiplex PCR; TCRdb's copy has only in-frame clones and lacks some. The sample consists of 35,000 to 45,000 clones, 49% of them appearing once. The sample in question was PBMCs, obtained before ibrutinib treatment. These receptors all come from a human donor with chronic lymphocytic leukemia.

This clone came up once. CDR3 residues: CASSLEAGNSPLHF. CDR3 coding DNA: TGCGCCAGCAGCTTGGAGGCAGGGAATTCACCCCTCCACTTT. The chain employs TRBV5-1 and TRBJ1-6, with D perhaps matching TRBD1 (5 bases). The ends were cut back, 0 bases at V and 7 bases at J, with 8 bases in the middle. Germline CDR1 SGHRS, CDR2 YFSETQ. There are 14 residues in the CDR3.

The gene calls are TRBV15 and TRBJ2-5, with 9 bases aligning to TRBD2. CDR1 and CDR2 (germline): LNHNV, YYDKDF (reference sequence). CDR3 length: 15 amino acids. V was clipped by 4 bases and J by 4 bases; unmatched bases: 7. The CDR3 coding sequence is TGTGCCACCAGCAATCAAGCGGGGGGCTTAGAGACCCAGTACTTC. Translating gives CATSNQAGGLETQYF. Based on the CDR3 plus reference TRBV15 and TRBJ2-5, the full variable domain is DAMVIQNPRYQVTQFGKPVTLSCSQTLNHNVMYWYQQKSSQAPKLLFHYYDKDFNNEADTPDNFQSRRPNTSFCFLDIRSPGLGDTAMYLCATSNQAGGLETQYFGPGTRLLVL.

V and J are TRBV9 and TRBJ2-3, with 8 positions matching TRBD2. CDR1 SGDLS and CDR2 YYNGEE come from the germline V gene. This CDR3 has 15 residues. V shed 3 bases, J shed 2 bases, and the junction held 5 bases outside the gene matches. The CDR3 DNA is TGTGCCAGCAGCGGCAGCGGGAGAAACACAGATACGCAGTATTTT. The encoded protein is CASSGSGRNTDTQYF.

This clone has only one observation. The chain joins TRBV5-1 to TRBJ2-1; D possibly corresponds to TRBD2 (5 bases). CDR1 and CDR2 (germline): SGHRS, YFSETQ. The CDR3 is 13 amino acids. V was pared by 6 bases and J by 7 bases, with 14 bases between. The CDR3 is CASNQAGPNEQFF. The DNA of the CDR3 is TGCGCCAGCAATCAGGCGGGCCCGAATGAGCAGTTCTTC.

The sample holds a few counts of this clone. This sequence joins TRBV2 and TRBJ2-3, with D unresolved. V was pared by 6 bases and J by 0 bases, with 13 bases between. This CDR3 contains 15 residues. CDR1 and CDR2 (germline): SNHLY, FYNNEI. The CDR3 spells CASRRTPVSTDTQYF. DNA of the CDR3: TGTGCCAGCAGAAGGACCCCGGTGAGCACAGATACGCAGTATTTT.

V and J are TRBV5-1 and TRBJ1-5; 8 nucleotides line up with TRBD1. CDR3 length: 13 residues. Germline trimming cut 4 bases from V and 6 bases from J; bases unmatched to any gene: 3. Per the germline V gene, CDR1 is SGHRS and CDR2 is YFSETQ. The DNA of the CDR3 is TGCGCCAGCAGCCCACAGGGGGGTCAGCCCCAGCATTTT. This codes for CASSPQGGQPQHF.

The rearrangement uses TRBV19 and TRBJ1-1, with TRBD1 matching over 7 bases. The V and J ends lost 3 bases and 0 bases, in that order; junction bases with no gene match: 7. CDR3 length equals 16 residues. Per germline, CDR1 LNHDA and CDR2 SQIVND (reference sequence). For the CDR3, the DNA is TGTGCCAGTAGTATGGCCTGGACAGGAATGAACACTGAAGCTTTCTTT. It translates to CASSMAWTGMNTEAFF.

A few counts support this clone. This chain joins TRBV21-1 and TRBJ2-7; the table's D call of TRBD2 was not tested on the DNA. TRBV21-1 represents a pseudogene. This CDR3 is built from 14 residues. Here the CDR3 DNA reads TGTGCCAGCAGCCCCGGGAGGGGGTCTCGCGAGCAGTACTTC. It codes for CASSPGRGSREQYF.

This clone was seen more than once but under ten times. The chain links TRBV4-1 to TRBJ1-2; 9 nucleotides match TRBD1. CDR1 and CDR2 (germline): MGHRA, YSYEKL. V was clipped by 2 bases and J by 3 bases; unmatched bases: 1. The CDR3 length is 14 residues. CDR3 in DNA: TGCGCCAGCAGCCAAACAGGGGGCGACTATGGCTACACCTTC. It translates to CASSQTGGDYGYTF.